The 22 T cell receptor beta chains below all came from one sample that was sequenced in a study of cytomegalovirus exposure and HLA in healthy donors. Both 60 Vbeta primers and 13 Jbeta primers went into the PCR. Clones were read by immunoSEQ multiplex PCR, and TCRdb kept only the in-frame ones, dropping some. The repertoire holds 150,000 to 170,000 clones, around three quarters seen once, with 4% to 4.5% in the top ten. The sample consisted of PBMCs. The receptors stem from a woman in her thirties or forties in good health and CMV-seronegative.

The rearrangement joins TRBV13 to TRBJ2-5, with a tentative D call TRBD2 (6 bases). Germline V gives CDR1 PRHDT, CDR2 FYEKMQ (reference sequence). With 4 bases removed from V and 1 base from J, the gap between germline ends came to 19 bases. The CDR3 has 17 residues. The CDR3 DNA reads TGTGCCAGCAGCTCCCCGACAGAGGAGCGGGCCCAAGAGACCCAGTACTTC. Translation gives CASSSPTEERAQETQYF. Full variable domain (remainder filled in from reference TRBV13 and TRBJ2-5): AAGVIQSPRHLIKEKRETATLKCYPIPRHDTVYWYQQGPGQDPQFLISFYEKMQSDKGSIPDRFSAQQFSDYHSELNMSSLELGDSALYFCASSSPTEERAQETQYFGPGTRLLVL.

This rearrangement joins TRBV5-1 to TRBJ2-2, with unresolved D. The CDR3 length is 12 residues. CDR1 and CDR2 from the germline V gene are SGHRS and YFSETQ. Trimming cost V 1 base and J 7 bases, with 5 bases left between them. The CDR3 DNA reads as TGCGCCAGCAGCTTGACAAACGGGGAGCTGTTTTTT. Protein sequence: CASSLTNGELFF.

The chain recombines TRBV5-1 with TRBJ2-7, with TRBD1 as a possible D gene (6 bases). Trimming removed 1 base at V and 6 bases at J, with 14 bases between. This CDR3 is 14 amino acids long. CDR1 and CDR2 from the germline V gene are SGHRS and YFSETQ. The CDR3: CASSLSTGTGEQYF. The CDR3 region has the DNA TGCGCCAGCAGCTTGTCAACAGGGACGGGCGAGCAGTACTTC.

V and J are TRBV11-2 and TRBJ2-7; the D gene is possibly TRBD2 (6 bases). Trimming shortened V by 10 bases and J by 3 bases, and 10 bases separated the two germline ends. CDR1 is SGHAT and CDR2 is FQNNGV in the germline V gene. The CDR3 contains 11 residues. In nucleotides, the CDR3 is TGTGCCACTACTAGCTACTACGAGCAGTACTTC. Translation: CATTSYYEQYF.

The chain is built from TRBV27 and TRBJ1-5, with 8 nucleotides matching TRBD1. With V trimmed by 2 bases and J by 7 bases, 4 bases remained unmatched. Germline assignment: CDR1 MNHEY and CDR2 SMNVEV (reference sequence). The length of the CDR3 is 14 residues. CDR3 region: CASSLDRGGQPQHF. The CDR3 DNA sequence: TGTGCCAGCAGTTTAGACAGGGGAGGACAGCCCCAGCATTTT.

The J gene is TRBJ1-3, the V gene TRBV5-6; the D is unclear. Germline-derived CDR1 and CDR2 are SGHDT and YYEEEE. The V end lost 2 bases, the J end lost 1 base, and 7 bases lay between the germline ends. The CDR3 is 14 residues long. The CDR3 spells CASSFEGSGNTIYF. In DNA form, the CDR3 reads TGTGCCAGCAGCTTCGAGGGATCTGGAAACACCATATATTTT.

The DNA for the CDR3 is TGTGCCAGCAGCCAAGATGGGGGCGGGAACACTGAAGCTTTCTTT. Translated, it gives CASSQDGGGNTEAFF. The J gene is TRBJ1-1, the V gene TRBV4-2; tentative D call: TRBD1 (6 bases). CDR3 size: 15 residues. V was trimmed by 0 bases and J by 1 base, leaving 9 bases between them. Germline V CDR1 and CDR2: LGHNA, YNFKEQ.

The gene calls are TRBV29-1 and TRBJ2-5; 8 bases line up with TRBD1. The length of the CDR3 is 13 residues. Germline trimming cut 7 bases from V and 5 bases from J; bases unmatched to any gene: 9. Looked up from germline, CDR1 is SQVTM and CDR2 is ANQGSEA. DNA for the CDR3: TGCAGCGGCAAACAGGGGGTTGCGGAGACCCAGTACTTC. Its translation is CSGKQGVAETQYF. The full variable domain, rest sourced from reference TRBV29-1 and TRBJ2-5, is SAVISQKPSRDICQRGTSLTIQCQVDSQVTMMFWYRQQPGQSLTLIATANQGSEATYESGFVIDKFPISRPNLTFSTLTVSNMSPEDSSIYLCSGKQGVAETQYFGPGTRLLVL.

The rearrangement uses TRBV5-5 and TRBJ2-7; D might be TRBD1 (5 bases). V was cut by 2 bases and J by 3 bases, with 12 bases left in between. The CDR3 runs 14 residues. From germline, CDR1 is SGHKS and CDR2 YYEKEE (reference sequence). CDR3 DNA: TGTGCCAGCAGCTTATTGGGGCCCCTCTACGAGCAGTACTTC. Its translation: CASSLLGPLYEQYF.

J is TRBJ2-2 and V is TRBV7-6; D unclear. V was pared by 1 base and J by 4 bases, with 7 bases between. CDR1 is SGHVS and CDR2 is FNYEAQ in the germline V gene. CDR3 length equals 14 residues. CDR3 in DNA: TGTGCCAGCAGCTTAGTCCAATCCACCGGGGAGCTGTTTTTT. The encoded protein is CASSLVQSTGELFF.

This chain uses TRBV7-9 with TRBJ1-4, with a possible D match to TRBD1 (5 bases). Germline values: CDR1 SEHNR, CDR2 FQNEAQ (reference sequence). V lost 4 bases to trimming and J lost 2 bases, with 17 bases between them. The CDR3 length is 17 residues. The CDR3 bases are TGTGCCAGCAGCTCACCCGGGGGGGGAAGGACTAATGAAAAACTGTTTTTT. Amino acid sequence: CASSSPGGGRTNEKLFF.

This rearrangement joins TRBV6-5 to TRBJ1-1; possible D gene TRBD1, 5 bases. The V gene lost 2 bases and the J gene lost 4 bases, with 11 bases spanning the gap. CDR1 and CDR2 (germline): MNHEY, SVGAGI. The CDR3 spans 14 residues. The CDR3 protein is CASSYQGGSTEAFF. Here the CDR3 DNA reads TGTGCCAGCAGTTACCAGGGTGGTTCCACTGAAGCTTTCTTT.

The chain couples TRBV19 to TRBJ2-2; D is unclear. The CDR3 runs to 14 residues. V was clipped by 2 bases and J by 7 bases, with 11 bases between them. Germline CDR1 is LNHDA and CDR2 is SQIVND (reference sequence). The CDR3 here is CASSIIRIGGELFF. As DNA, the CDR3 is TGTGCCAGTAGTATAATCAGGATCGGCGGGGAGCTGTTTTTT.

The CDR3 reads CTSSQREASYEQYF. Here the CDR3 DNA reads TGCACCAGCAGCCAGCGGGAGGCGTCGTACGAGCAGTACTTC. The V and J genes are TRBV1 and TRBJ2-5; whether TRBD2, the table's D call, matches the DNA was not checked. The J call may be wrong; the DNA end is better matched by TRBJ2-7. TRBV1 is tagged as a pseudogene. CDR3 length equals 14 residues.

The rearrangement uses TRBV27 and TRBJ2-3, with 9 positions matching TRBD2. This CDR3 region has 16 residues. Germline CDR1 reads MNHEY; CDR2 reads SMNVEV (reference sequence). V lost 1 base and J lost 1; bases outside the gene matches: 3. CDR3 amino acids: CASSLYQRGGTDTQYF. The CDR3 DNA reads as TGTGCCAGCAGTTTATACCAGCGGGGGGGCACAGATACGCAGTATTTT.

CDR3 DNA sequence: TGTGCCAGCGGCGGCCCCATGGGTGAGCAGTTCTTC. Translating gives CASGGPMGEQFF. This chain uses TRBV6-5 with TRBJ2-1; no clear D gene. This CDR3 spans 12 amino acids. Germline assignment: CDR1 MNHEY and CDR2 SVGAGI. V dropped 8 bases and J dropped 9 bases, with 14 bases sitting between them.

V is TRBV7-8 and J is TRBJ2-5; unclear D gene. V was shortened by 0 bases and J by 9 bases, with 8 bases between the two germline ends. Germline V gives CDR1 SGHVS, CDR2 FQNEAQ. The CDR3 totals 12 residues. The CDR3 sequence: CASSLARLSQYF. DNA of the CDR3: TGTGCCAGCAGCTTAGCGCGACTGTCCCAGTACTTC.

The chain links TRBV6-5 to TRBJ1-6; 7 nucleotides agree with TRBD1. V lost 6 bases to trimming and J lost 7 bases; unmatched junction nucleotides: 6. The CDR3 is 14 amino acids. The germline gives CDR1 MNHEY, CDR2 SVGAGI. The DNA for the CDR3 is TGTGCCAGCAGAAAAGGGGGCTTAAATTCACCCCTCCACTTT. Translating it yields CASRKGGLNSPLHF.

This clone is a singleton in its sample. The chain couples TRBV5-1 to TRBJ1-1; D might be TRBD1 (6 bases). V lost 5 bases, J lost 3 bases, and 14 bases lay in between. Per the germline V gene, CDR1 is SGHRS and CDR2 is YFSETQ. The CDR3 length is 14 residues. The CDR3 sequence: CASSQGGVDTEAFF. The CDR3 coding sequence is TGCGCCAGCAGTCAAGGGGGGGTTGACACTGAAGCTTTCTTT.

The chain links TRBV11-2 to TRBJ1-4; unclear D gene. Trimming pared 5 bases from V and 4 bases from J, leaving 8 bases between. Germline values: CDR1 SGHAT, CDR2 FQNNGV. CDR3 length equals 13 residues. The CDR3 DNA follows: TGTGCCAGCAGCCCATGTCATAATGAAAAACTGTTTTTT. Translated, it gives CASSPCHNEKLFF.

This clone was seen only once. This sequence joins TRBV5-1 and TRBJ2-5, with no clear D. Germline CDR1 is SGHRS and CDR2 is YFSETQ. V was shortened by 0 bases and J by 2 bases, with 11 bases between the two germline ends. CDR3 length: 15 residues. The CDR3 DNA is TGCGCCAGCAGCTTGGTGTCGCAAGCGCAAGAGACCCAGTACTTC. This gives the protein CASSLVSQAQETQYF.

This chain links TRBV7-8 with TRBJ1-2; TRBD1 is a possible D gene (6 bases). V lost 1 base to trimming and J lost 2 bases, with 14 bases between them. Germline V CDR1 and CDR2: SGHVS, FQNEAQ. The CDR3 has 16 amino acids. CDR3: CASSLGGGQRNYGYTF. The CDR3 DNA reads as TGTGCCAGCAGCTTAGGGGGGGGGCAGAGAAACTATGGCTACACCTTC.